This TCR beta chain originates from a study of CXCR3-negative and CXCR3-positive naive CD8 T cells. Comment on this clonotype: The antigen remains unidentified.

Germline CDR1 and CDR2: SGHVS and FQNEAQ. The CDR3 has 18 amino acids. Findings and caveats of the study: Whereas memory cells differed, naive CXCR3-negative and CXCR3-positive cells shared similar TRBV-TRBJ usage. Naive cells positive for CXCR3 carried more hydrophobic TRB CDR3s than CXCR3-negative ones.

Carrying UMI labels, the TRB cDNA libraries were prepared through 5' RACE. TCRdb re-called the 5' RACE reads and catalogs CDR3 proteins one per entry, DNA excluded. The listing records over 35,000 distinct CDR3 sequences. Sequenced material: naive CXCR3- CD8+ T cells from blood. As to subset: CD45RO-CCR7+CD27+CD95- naive CD8+ T cells lacking CXCR3 (TNR3-). The clonotype comes from a human donor in good health. Some clones in this sample may be carry-over from other donors' samples. The V call is TRBV7-8, the J call TRBJ2-7; TCRdb's D call of TRBD1 is untestable without DNA. The CDR3 sequence is CASSLPRGAAAQGYEQYF.